The TCR beta chain under discussion was sequenced for a study of cytomegalovirus exposure and HLA in healthy donors. As regards this clone: Antigen unknown.

Study observations and caveats: What TCR beta sequences reportedly achieved was accurate prediction of HLA-A and HLA-B alleles in most subjects. A missense DCLRE1C variant was associated with V- and J-gene trimming of TCR beta chains in a later analysis, and an independent cohort replicated the association. Versus the roughly 690-donor mean, an Asian-associated ancestry cluster reportedly showed fewer N-insertions in a later analysis. The records held CMV serostatus as the only immune exposure information.

The PCR had 60 Vbeta and 13 Jbeta primers. The table came from immunoSEQ multiplex PCR; TCRdb's copy has only in-frame clones and leaves some out. The sample contains 85,000 to 100,000 clones, roughly 73% of which appear only once. Sequences were obtained from PBMCs. The source of this sequence is a man over 45 in good health and CMV-seropositive.

The CDR3 DNA sequence: TGTGCCAGCAGCGGGAGGGACACCCTCTCCTACGAGCAGTACTTC. Its protein product is CASSGRDTLSYEQYF. This chain links TRBV5-4 with TRBJ2-7, with D possibly matching TRBD2 (7 bases). The V end lost 4 bases, the J end lost 0 bases, and 14 bases lay between the germline ends. This CDR3 region has 15 residues. Germline V lookup: CDR1 SGHNT, CDR2 YYREEE (reference sequence).